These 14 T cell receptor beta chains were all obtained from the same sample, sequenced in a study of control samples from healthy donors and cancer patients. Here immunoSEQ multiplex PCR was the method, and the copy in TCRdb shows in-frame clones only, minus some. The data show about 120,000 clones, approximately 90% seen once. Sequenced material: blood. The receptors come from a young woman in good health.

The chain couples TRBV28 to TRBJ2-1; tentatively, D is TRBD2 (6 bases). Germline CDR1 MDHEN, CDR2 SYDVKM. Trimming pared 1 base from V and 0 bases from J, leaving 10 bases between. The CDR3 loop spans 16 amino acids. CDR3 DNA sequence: TGTGCCAGCAGTTTATTGGGACTGATCTCCTACAATGAGCAGTTCTTC. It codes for CASSLLGLISYNEQFF.

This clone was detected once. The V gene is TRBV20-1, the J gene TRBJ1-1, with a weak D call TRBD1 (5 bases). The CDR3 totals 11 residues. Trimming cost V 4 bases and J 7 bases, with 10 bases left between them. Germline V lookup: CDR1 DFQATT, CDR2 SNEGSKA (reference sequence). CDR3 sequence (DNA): TGCAGTGCTATGTGGGGCCTTGAAGCTTTCTTT. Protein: CSAMWGLEAFF.

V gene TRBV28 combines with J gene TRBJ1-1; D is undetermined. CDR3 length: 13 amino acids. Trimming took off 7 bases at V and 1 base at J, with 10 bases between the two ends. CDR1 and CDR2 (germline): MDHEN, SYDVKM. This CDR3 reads CASNLDQNTEAFF. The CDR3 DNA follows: TGTGCCAGCAACCTCGATCAGAACACTGAAGCTTTCTTT.

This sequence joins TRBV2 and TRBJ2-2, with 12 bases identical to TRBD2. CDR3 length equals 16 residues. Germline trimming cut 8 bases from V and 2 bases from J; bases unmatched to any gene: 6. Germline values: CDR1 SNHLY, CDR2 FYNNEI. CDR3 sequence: CASLWTSGTNTGELFF. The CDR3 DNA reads TGTGCCAGCCTATGGACTAGCGGGACTAACACCGGGGAGCTGTTTTTT. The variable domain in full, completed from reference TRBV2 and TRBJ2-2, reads EPEVTQTPSHQVTQMGQEVILRCVPISNHLYFYWYRQILGQKVEFLVSFYNNEISEKSEIFDDQFSVERPDGSNFTLKIRSTKLEDSAMYFCASLWTSGTNTGELFFGEGSRLTVL.

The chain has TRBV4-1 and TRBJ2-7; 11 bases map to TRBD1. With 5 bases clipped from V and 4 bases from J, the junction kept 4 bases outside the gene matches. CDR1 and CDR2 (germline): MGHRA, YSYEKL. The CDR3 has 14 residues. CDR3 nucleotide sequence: TGCGCCAGCAGCTACCGGGACAGGGGGTACGAGCAGTACTTC. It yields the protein CASSYRDRGYEQYF.

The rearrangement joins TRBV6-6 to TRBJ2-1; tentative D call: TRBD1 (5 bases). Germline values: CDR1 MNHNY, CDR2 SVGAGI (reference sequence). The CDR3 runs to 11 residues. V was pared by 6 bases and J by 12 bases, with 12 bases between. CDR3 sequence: CASSSGYSQFF. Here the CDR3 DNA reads TGTGCCAGCAGCTCAGGGTATTCGCAGTTCTTC.

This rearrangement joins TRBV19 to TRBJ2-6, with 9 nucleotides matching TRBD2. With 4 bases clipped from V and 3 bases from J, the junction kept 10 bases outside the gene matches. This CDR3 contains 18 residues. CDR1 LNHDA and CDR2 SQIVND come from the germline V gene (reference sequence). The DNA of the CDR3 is TGTGCCAGTAGTACCCGGGGTAGCGGGGGAGGTGGGGCCAACGTCCTGACTTTC. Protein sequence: CASSTRGSGGGGANVLTF.

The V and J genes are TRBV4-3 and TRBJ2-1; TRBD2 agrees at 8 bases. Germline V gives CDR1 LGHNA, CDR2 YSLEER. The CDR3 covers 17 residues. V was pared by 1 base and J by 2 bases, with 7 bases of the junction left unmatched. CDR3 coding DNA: TGCGCCAGCAGCCAAGGAAGCGGGGGTCCAACCTACAATGAGCAGTTCTTC. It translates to CASSQGSGGPTYNEQFF.

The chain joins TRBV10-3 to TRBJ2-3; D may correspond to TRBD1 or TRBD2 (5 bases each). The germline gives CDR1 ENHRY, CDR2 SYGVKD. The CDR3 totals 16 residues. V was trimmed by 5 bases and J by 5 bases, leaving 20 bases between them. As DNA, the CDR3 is TGTGCCATCAGTCGGGGCCCTAGTGACACGGGAGATACGCAGTATTTT. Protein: CAISRGPSDTGDTQYF.

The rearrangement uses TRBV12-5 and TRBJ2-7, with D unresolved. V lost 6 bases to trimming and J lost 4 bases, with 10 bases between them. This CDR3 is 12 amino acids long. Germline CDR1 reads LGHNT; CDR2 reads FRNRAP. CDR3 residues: CASGLAIYEQYF. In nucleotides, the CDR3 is TGTGCTAGTGGCCTCGCCATTTACGAGCAGTACTTC.

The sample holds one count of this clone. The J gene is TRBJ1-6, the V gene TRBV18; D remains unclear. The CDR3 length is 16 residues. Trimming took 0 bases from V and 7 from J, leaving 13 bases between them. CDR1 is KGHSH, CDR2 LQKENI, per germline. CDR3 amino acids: CASSPPPGVVNSPLHF. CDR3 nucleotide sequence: TGTGCCAGCTCACCACCCCCAGGAGTGGTCAATTCACCCCTCCACTTT.

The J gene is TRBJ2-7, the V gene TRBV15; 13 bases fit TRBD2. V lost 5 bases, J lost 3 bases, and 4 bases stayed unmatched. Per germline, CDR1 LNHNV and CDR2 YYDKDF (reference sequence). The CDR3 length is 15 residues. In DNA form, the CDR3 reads TGTGCCACCAGCCATCGGACTAGCGGGAGCTACGAGCAGTACTTC. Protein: CATSHRTSGSYEQYF.

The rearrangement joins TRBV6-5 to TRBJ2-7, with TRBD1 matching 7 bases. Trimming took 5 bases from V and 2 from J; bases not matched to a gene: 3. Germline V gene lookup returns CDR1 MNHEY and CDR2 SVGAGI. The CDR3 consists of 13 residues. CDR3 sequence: CASSRDSTYEQYF. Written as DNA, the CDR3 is TGTGCCAGCAGTCGGGACAGCACCTACGAGCAGTACTTC.

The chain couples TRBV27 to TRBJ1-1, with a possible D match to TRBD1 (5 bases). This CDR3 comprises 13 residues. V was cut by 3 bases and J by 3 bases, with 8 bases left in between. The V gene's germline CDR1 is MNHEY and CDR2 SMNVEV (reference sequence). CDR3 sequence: CASSFRVDTEAFF. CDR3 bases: TGTGCCAGCAGTTTCAGGGTAGACACTGAAGCTTTCTTT.